The 16 T cell receptor beta chains in this list originate from one sample, sequenced in a study of T cells in Graves' hyperthyroidism and ophthalmopathy (dated by TCRdb to the late 2010s). Library preparation employed multiplex PCR. Data came from an Illumina HiSeq 2000. Amplification of TCR beta CDR3 regions was carried out from RNA transcripts. For the first round of RT-PCR on the TCR CDR3, the HTBI primer set was used together with the Qiagen OneStep RT-PCR kit. Clones were called with MiXCR by TCRdb after fastp trimmed the public reads at Q25, and only in-frame beta chains were retained. Records with the same CDR3 protein are collapsed into one entry carrying the most frequent genes and DNA. Present in this sample are 250,000 to 300,000 distinct CDR3 sequences, just over 14% of which were seen just once. The ten largest account for about an eighth of the sample. Sequencing used blood. The receptors come from a woman between 40 and 50 years old with Graves' hyperthyroidism that later progressed to Graves' ophthalmopathy.

The chain carries TRBV12-3 or TRBV12-4 and TRBJ2-7, with 10 bases lining up with TRBD2. The CDR3 runs 15 residues. Germline trimming cut 6 bases from V and 3 bases from J; bases unmatched to any gene: 8. This chain's CDR3 is CASSKPGLANYEQYF. CDR3 nucleotide sequence: TGTGCCAGCAGCAAACCGGGACTAGCGAACTACGAGCAGTACTTC.

Remarks on this clonotype: At one end the junction does not follow the germline gene, possibly because of a read error. This chain connects TRBV28 to TRBJ2-1; a possible D gene is TRBD1 (5 bases). This CDR3 contains 11 residues. Germline-derived CDR1 and CDR2 are MDHEN and SYDVKM. CDR3 in amino acids: CAGNQGNEQCF. Here the CDR3 DNA reads TGTGCCGGCAATCAGGGAAATGAGCAGTGCTTC.

This clonotype appeared many times. The chain carries TRBV20-1 and TRBJ2-1; D is perhaps TRBD1 or TRBD2 (5 bases each). Germline V gene data show CDR1 as DFQATT and CDR2 as SNEGSKA (reference sequence). The CDR3 has 14 amino acids. Trimming shortened V by 6 bases and J by 8 bases, and 20 bases separated the two germline ends. The CDR3 sequence is CSALPGSRDDEQFF. In nucleotides, the CDR3 is TGCAGTGCGCTACCCGGGTCTAGGGACGATGAGCAGTTCTTC.

This clonotype has a count of ten or more. This chain connects TRBV6-1 to TRBJ1-2, with D hard to call. The ends were cut back, 8 bases at V and 4 bases at J, with 11 bases in the middle. Looked up from germline, CDR1 is MNHNS and CDR2 is SASEGT. The CDR3 has 12 residues. CDR3 amino acids: CASHREPYGYTF. CDR3 sequence (DNA): TGTGCCAGCCACCGGGAGCCCTATGGCTACACCTTC.

This clonotype was detected ten times or more. The V gene is TRBV7-9, the J gene TRBJ2-3; unclear D gene. This CDR3 region has 12 residues. Germline loops: CDR1 SEHNR, CDR2 FQNEAQ (reference sequence). V was cut by 5 bases and J by 4 bases, with 7 bases left in between. CDR3 in amino acids: CASSGEADTQYF. The CDR3 nucleotides read TGTGCCAGCAGCGGCGAGGCAGATACGCAGTATTTT. The variable domain in full, with the rest retrieved from reference TRBV7-9 and TRBJ2-3, is DTGVSQNPRHKITKRGQNVTFRCDPISEHNRLYWYRQTLGQGPEFLTYFQNEAQLEKSRLLSDRFSAERPKGSFSTLEIQRTEQGDSAMYLCASSGEADTQYFGPGTRLTVL.

This clonotype was seen repeatedly, ten times or more. V usage is TRBV5-1 and J usage is TRBJ1-4; unclear D gene. CDR3 size: 16 residues. The germline CDR1 and CDR2 sequences are SGHRS and YFSETQ. V shed 3 bases and J shed 4 bases, with 16 bases lying between them. The CDR3 reads CASSWRSPRINEKLFF. The CDR3 DNA sequence: TGCGCCAGCAGCTGGAGGTCCCCTCGAATTAATGAAAAACTGTTTTTT.

Ten or more counts support this clonotype. This chain uses TRBV9 with TRBJ2-2; 7 bases match TRBD2. The V gene's germline CDR1 is SGDLS and CDR2 YYNGEE. Trimming removed 1 base from V and 4 bases from J; junction bases left unmatched: 7. This CDR3 has 16 amino acids. CDR3 DNA sequence: TGTGCCAGCAGCGTATTGGGGGGGGGTGGCACCGGGGAGCTGTTTTTT. It specifies CASSVLGGGGTGELFF.

The chain's CDR3 is CASSPTSGTGREQYF. CDR3 bases: TGTGCCAGCAGTCCAACTTCCGGGACAGGACGCGAGCAGTACTTC. The rearrangement uses TRBV6-2 or TRBV6-3 and TRBJ2-7, with 8 positions matching TRBD1. CDR3 length: 15 amino acids. Germline CDR1 reads MNHEY; CDR2 reads SVGEGT. V gave up 5 bases and J gave up 6 bases; unmatched junction bases: 12.

This clonotype was found many times. The J gene is TRBJ2-5, the V gene TRBV4-1; 10 nucleotides line up with TRBD1. V lost 3 bases and J lost 5; bases outside the gene matches: 6. Germline V gene data show CDR1 as MGHRA and CDR2 as YSYEKL. The CDR3 contains 15 residues. CDR3 DNA sequence: TGCGCCAGCAGCCACGGGACAGGGGATCGGGAGACCCAGTACTTC. It is translated as CASSHGTGDRETQYF.

This clonotype was recorded at least ten times. This rearrangement joins TRBV2 to TRBJ1-5, with D unresolved. Germline CDR1 reads SNHLY; CDR2 reads FYNNEI. CDR3 length: 15 residues. V lost 4 bases and J lost 4, with 14 bases in between. The CDR3 loop is CASSVVPMGNQPQHF. The CDR3 DNA sequence: TGTGCCAGCAGTGTGGTCCCGATGGGGAATCAGCCCCAGCATTTT.

This clonotype was seen repeatedly, ten times or more. The V gene is TRBV18, the J gene TRBJ2-1, with 9 bases matching TRBD1. CDR1 is KGHSH and CDR2 is LQKENI in the germline V gene. The CDR3 extends over 13 amino acids. The J segment lost 11 bases and the V segment lost 3 bases, leaving 5 bases of the junction unmatched. As DNA, the CDR3 is TGTGCCAGCTCACCGGGACAGGGTATGCAGCAGTTCTTC. Protein: CASSPGQGMQQFF. The full variable domain, in which reference TRBV18 and TRBJ2-1 provide the parts outside the CDR3, is NAGVMQNPRHLVRRRGQEARLRCSPMKGHSHVYWYRQLPEEGLKFMVYLQKENIIDESGMPKERFSAEFPKEGPSILRIQQVVRGDSAAYFCASSPGQGMQQFFGPGTRLTVL.

The table lists this clonotype with a few counts. A clone one base away is much larger, so this may be a read error. The chain has TRBV12-3 or TRBV12-4 and TRBJ2-1, with 11 nucleotides matching TRBD2. This CDR3 is 16 amino acids long. CDR3 coding DNA: TGTGTCAGCAGCTTTAGCGGGAGGGCTACCTACAATGAGCAGTTCTTC. It yields the protein CVSSFSGRATYNEQFF.

The chain joins TRBV19 to TRBJ2-1; 7 positions agree with TRBD1. Per the germline V gene, CDR1 is LNHDA and CDR2 is SQIVND (reference sequence). There are 15 residues in the CDR3. V shed 2 bases, J shed 4 bases, and the junction held 5 bases outside the gene matches. CDR3 nucleotides: TGTGCCAGTAGTATAATTAGGGGGCAGTACAATGAGCAGTTCTTC. Protein product: CASSIIRGQYNEQFF.

This clonotype was observed a few times. This chain uses TRBV6-2 or TRBV6-3 with TRBJ2-1; 11 bases line up with TRBD2. V shed 6 bases, J shed 5 bases, and the junction held 6 bases outside the gene matches. The CDR3 contains 15 residues. Germline V gives CDR1 MNHEY, CDR2 SVGEGT. This CDR3 is CASRPLAGGHNEQFF. CDR3 sequence (DNA): TGTGCCAGCAGACCCTTAGCGGGAGGGCACAATGAGCAGTTCTTC.

Ten or more counts support this clonotype. Here the CDR3 DNA reads TGTGCCAGCAGCCAAGAGAGAGTGCTCGAGACCCAGTACTTC. Its protein is CASSQERVLETQYF. The V call is TRBV3-1, the J call TRBJ2-5; D is uncertain. The CDR3 covers 14 residues. The V end lost 0 bases, the J end lost 5 bases, and 10 bases lay between the germline ends. Per the germline V gene, CDR1 is LGHDT and CDR2 is YNNKEL (reference sequence).

This clonotype was detected only a few times. Just one base apart from a much larger clone, this may be a read error. The V call is TRBV2, the J call TRBJ1-5; D is ambiguous. V was clipped by 5 bases and J by 9 bases, with 17 bases between them. The germline CDR1 and CDR2 sequences are SNHLY and FYNNEI. The CDR3 has 14 amino acids. For the CDR3, the DNA is TGTGCCAGCAGTTTAGCGCGTGCAGGTCGGCCCCAGCATTTT. Amino acid sequence: CASSLARAGRPQHF.